This T cell receptor (beta chain) comes out of a study of T cell responses to AZD1222 COVID-19 vaccine. The CDR3 is 14 residues long. Germline V gene lookup returns CDR1 SSHAT and CDR2 FNYEAQ (reference sequence). V was pared by 5 bases and J by 6 bases, with 17 bases between. Data came from immunoSEQ multiplex PCR; TCRdb stores just in-frame clones and leaves some out. Among some 120,000 clones listed, 89% were seen once. The chain uses TRBV7-7 and TRBJ2-7, with D perhaps matching TRBD1 (6 bases). Sequencing used peripheral blood, obtained on day 0 of AZD1222 vaccination. The sequence was obtained from an adult in good health. This chain's CDR3 is CASSPRDRPSEQYF. In DNA form, the CDR3 reads TGTGCCAGCAGCCCAAGAGACAGGCCGAGCGAGCAGTACTTC.